This T cell receptor (beta chain) was identified during a study of cytomegalovirus exposure and HLA in healthy donors. Concerning this clone itself: The antigen is not known.

Trimming shortened V by 0 bases and J by 3 bases, and 13 bases separated the two germline ends. The CDR3 length is 16 residues. Germline V lookup: CDR1 SGHRS, CDR2 YFSETQ. Study conclusions and caveats: Trimming of TCR beta V- and J-genes showed a link, identified in a later analysis, to a missense DCLRE1C variant.

There were likely unrecorded immune exposures, though donors were nominally healthy when sampled. The PCR contained 60 Vbeta and 13 Jbeta primers. Using immunoSEQ multiplex PCR, the repertoire was profiled, and TCRdb retains in-frame clones only, with some absent. The sample includes roughly 180,000 clones, 80% of them seen just once. What was sequenced was PBMCs. This sequence joins TRBV5-1 and TRBJ1-3; the D gene is possibly TRBD1 (5 bases). The receptor's source is a woman aged 45-65 years in good health and CMV-seropositive. The CDR3 region is CASSLVGVRFGNTIYF. Here the CDR3 DNA reads TGCGCCAGCAGCTTGGTAGGGGTCCGTTTTGGAAACACCATATATTTT. The full variable domain, with the rest looked up from reference TRBV5-1 and TRBJ1-3, is KAGVTQTPRYLIKTRGQQVTLSCSPISGHRSVSWYQQTPGQGLQFLFEYFSETQRNKGNFPGRFSGRQFSNSRSEMNVSTLELGDSALYLCASSLVGVRFGNTIYFGEGSWLTVV.